The next 18 T cell receptor beta chains were all read from a single sample in a study of blood T cell repertoires in COVID-19. Repertoires were generated with immunoSEQ multiplex PCR, while TCRdb's copy carries only in-frame clones and drops some. The table has 500,000 or so clones, roughly 90% seen once. Sequencing was done on a sample of PBMCs or T cells enriched from blood (not recorded which). These receptors were collected from a woman under 30 who had recovered from COVID-19.

This clone has a handful of counts. The sample contains more than one DNA sequence encoding this CDR3. The CDR3 loop reads CASGLSLSSGNTIYF. CDR3 sequence (DNA): TGTGCTAGTGGTTTAAGTCTGAGCTCTGGAAACACCATATATTTT. This chain links TRBV12-5 with TRBJ1-3; D remains ambiguous. Germline V gene sequence: CDR1 LGHNT, CDR2 FRNRAP. Deletions cut 3 bases from V and 0 bases from J, with 9 bases between. The CDR3 contains 15 residues.

This clone occurred once. This chain uses TRBV2 with TRBJ1-1, with D uncertain. The CDR3 has 13 amino acids. Germline values: CDR1 SNHLY, CDR2 FYNNEI. V lost 3 bases to trimming and J lost 4 bases, with 9 bases between them. The CDR3 nucleotides are TGTGCCAGCAGTGATAAACAGATCACTGAAGCTTTCTTT. It encodes CASSDKQITEAFF.

The J gene is TRBJ1-1, the V gene TRBV6-5; D is uncertain. CDR3 length: 15 amino acids. V lost 4 bases, J lost 5 bases, and 17 bases lay in between. Germline V lookup: CDR1 MNHEY, CDR2 SVGAGI. CDR3 loop: CASSFDRTPVTEAFF. Here the CDR3 DNA reads TGTGCCAGCAGTTTTGACCGGACTCCAGTAACTGAAGCTTTCTTT.

The CDR3 loop is CASSQGTRTGELFF. The CDR3 coding sequence is TGCGCCAGCAGTCAGGGGACGCGCACCGGGGAGCTGTTTTTT. V is TRBV5-1 and J is TRBJ2-2; D is perhaps TRBD1 (6 bases). The V gene lost 5 bases and the J gene lost 4 bases, with 12 bases spanning the gap. This CDR3 has 14 amino acids. Germline CDR1 SGHRS, CDR2 YFSETQ.

This clone was seen a single time. The V call is TRBV27, the J call TRBJ2-5; no definite D call. The CDR3 has 15 residues. Trimming pared 4 bases from V and 0 bases from J, leaving 12 bases between. Germline V CDR1 and CDR2: MNHEY, SMNVEV (reference sequence). CDR3 protein: CASSSRLENQETQYF. As DNA, the CDR3 is TGTGCCAGCAGTTCCCGACTCGAGAACCAAGAGACCCAGTACTTC.

This chain links TRBV24-1 with TRBJ2-5; 16 nucleotides line up with TRBD2. Per the germline V gene, CDR1 is KGHDR and CDR2 is SFDVKD. V lost 5 bases, J lost 4 bases, and 3 bases stayed unmatched. This CDR3 is 16 amino acids long. CDR3 region: CATSAGTSGGAETQYF. The CDR3 DNA is TGTGCCACCAGTGCGGGGACTAGCGGGGGGGCAGAGACCCAGTACTTC.

The chain couples TRBV11-3 to TRBJ2-5, with D possibly matching TRBD2 (5 bases). The V and J ends lost 5 bases and 4 bases respectively, with 17 bases between them. The CDR3 has 15 amino acids. The V gene's germline CDR1 is SGHNT and CDR2 YENEEA. CDR3: CASSPTGNARETQYF. The CDR3 DNA is TGTGCCAGCAGCCCGACGGGGAACGCCCGAGAGACCCAGTACTTC.

This chain links TRBV5-1 with TRBJ2-3; D ambiguous. The CDR3 has 14 amino acids. CDR1 and CDR2 from the germline V gene are SGHRS and YFSETQ. V shed 1 base and J shed 6 bases, with 12 bases lying between them. The CDR3 DNA follows: TGCGCCAGCAGCTTGCGACTCGAGGCGGATACGCAGTATTTT. Encoded protein: CASSLRLEADTQYF.

The chain joins TRBV30 to TRBJ1-6; D is ambiguous. Looked up from germline, CDR1 is GTSNPN and CDR2 is SVGIG (reference sequence). V was cut by 4 bases and J by 7 bases, with 8 bases left in between. The CDR3 extends over 12 amino acids. This CDR3 is CAWNKKNSPLHF. DNA of the CDR3: TGTGCCTGGAACAAAAAGAATTCACCCCTCCACTTT.

J is TRBJ1-5 and V is TRBV18; D perhaps matches TRBD1 (5 bases). This CDR3 contains 15 residues. CDR1 is KGHSH, CDR2 LQKENI, per germline. V shed 8 bases and J shed 0 bases, with 14 bases lying between them. The CDR3 reads CASAGTSGSNQPQHF. The CDR3 DNA reads as TGTGCCAGCGCAGGGACTTCTGGTAGCAATCAGCCCCAGCATTTT.

There are a few counts of this clone. The chain is built from TRBV3-1 (or the pseudogene TRBV3-2) and TRBJ1-5, with 7 bases matching TRBD1. The CDR3 runs to 13 residues. The germline V gene has CDR1 LGHDT and CDR2 YNNKEL (reference sequence). Germline trimming cut 7 bases from V and 3 bases from J; bases unmatched to any gene: 3. The CDR3 DNA reads as TGTGCCAGCACTCAGGGGGTCAATCAGCCCCAGCATTTT. This codes for CASTQGVNQPQHF.

This sequence joins TRBV7-2 and TRBJ2-7; 10 bases agree with TRBD2. The J call may be in error: the DNA end matches TRBJ2-5 better. The length of the CDR3 is 17 residues. Germline-derived CDR1 and CDR2 are SGHTA and FQGNSA. DNA for the CDR3: TGTGCCAGCAGCTCCCGAGCGGGGGGGCCATCGGGCGAGACCCAGTACTTC. It codes for CASSSRAGGPSGETQYF.

This chain joins TRBV3-1 (or the pseudogene TRBV3-2) and TRBJ1-2, with D perhaps TRBD1 (6 bases). V lost 3 bases and J 5 bases, leaving 25 bases between the germline ends. The CDR3 has 18 residues. Germline V gene lookup returns CDR1 LGHDT and CDR2 YNNKEL (reference sequence). The CDR3 region is CASSQTSLWGAGRYGYTF. DNA of the CDR3: TGTGCCAGCAGCCAGACTAGCTTGTGGGGGGCTGGTCGGTATGGCTACACCTTC.

This sequence joins TRBV6-5 and TRBJ1-1; D is perhaps TRBD1 (6 bases). The CDR3 has 11 residues. Germline V gene data show CDR1 as MNHEY and CDR2 as SVGAGI. V was pared by 11 bases and J by 7 bases, with 14 bases between. This CDR3 reads CASRRGYEAFF. CDR3 DNA sequence: TGTGCCTCCCGAAGGGGGTATGAAGCTTTCTTT.

The chain uses TRBV18 and TRBJ1-2, with 11 nucleotides matching TRBD1. Germline CDR1 KGHSH, CDR2 LQKENI. Unmatched junction bases numbered 5, after V lost 6 bases and J lost 2 bases. This CDR3 is 15 amino acids long. CDR3 nucleotide sequence: TGTGCCAGCTCTGCTGGACAGGGGGCAAACTATGGCTACACCTTC. This codes for CASSAGQGANYGYTF.

This chain links TRBV28 with TRBJ1-4, with 9 nucleotides matching TRBD1. The CDR3 is 16 amino acids. Trimming at V came to 4 bases and at J to 7 bases, leaving 10 bases not matched to a gene. Germline loops: CDR1 MDHEN, CDR2 SYDVKM. The CDR3 here is CASSSYGQGRSEKLFF. CDR3 DNA: TGTGCCAGCAGTTCCTACGGACAGGGGAGGAGTGAAAAACTGTTTTTT.

The chain links TRBV5-6 to TRBJ1-2; D is unclear. Deletions cut 0 bases from V and 8 bases from J, with 8 bases between. Germline V lookup: CDR1 SGHDT, CDR2 YYEEEE. The CDR3 totals 12 residues. CDR3 sequence reads: CASSLGTGGYTF. The CDR3 nucleotides are TGTGCCAGCAGCTTGGGGACTGGCGGCTACACCTTC.

In DNA, the CDR3 is TGTGCCAGCAGACTATGGGGGCCGTCCCAAAACACTGAAGCTTTCTTT. It translates to CASRLWGPSQNTEAFF. This chain joins TRBV28 and TRBJ1-1, with D tentatively TRBD1 (6 bases). V dropped 6 bases and J dropped 2 bases, with 19 bases sitting between them. CDR3 length: 16 residues. CDR1 and CDR2 from the germline V gene are MDHEN and SYDVKM. The whole variable domain, filled in from reference TRBV28 and TRBJ1-1, reads DVKVTQSSRYLVKRTGEKVFLECVQDMDHENMFWYRQDPGLGLRLIYFSYDVKMKEKGDIPEGYSVSREKKERFSLILESASTNQTSMYLCASRLWGPSQNTEAFFGQGTRLTVV.